These 31 T cell receptor beta chains share one sample of origin, sequenced in a study of blood T cell repertoires in COVID-19 (dated by TCRdb to between 2020 and 2021). Preparation of the library involved the immunoSEQ multiplex PCR assay. Not all clones reach the TCRdb copy of this immuneACCESS table, which keeps in-frame sequences only. Checked studies attribute under half of the gap to unresolved V genes and leave the rest unexplained. The sample data list some 350,000 clones, and 85% to 90% of these were observed just once. The ten largest clones represent 1% of the sample. Source material: PBMCs or T cells enriched from blood (not recorded which). The receptors were gathered from a man between 18 and 35 years old who had recovered from COVID-19.

This clone has a handful of counts. CDR3: CASKPTGFGDGGYTF. The CDR3 DNA follows: TGTGCCAGCAAACCTACAGGGTTTGGGGATGGTGGCTACACCTTC. The rearrangement joins TRBV9 to TRBJ1-2, with D possibly TRBD1 on 6 matching bases. V was pared by 6 bases and J by 7 bases, with 22 bases between. CDR1 is SGDLS and CDR2 is YYNGEE in the germline V gene. The CDR3 is 15 amino acids.

The chain combines TRBV29-1 with TRBJ2-1; 13 bases align to TRBD2. The V and J ends lost 3 bases and 7 bases, in that order; junction bases with no gene match: 9. Germline V gives CDR1 SQVTM, CDR2 ANQGSEA. This CDR3 has 16 residues. The CDR3 region is CSVEVMTGLAGNEQFF. The DNA of the CDR3 is TGCAGCGTTGAGGTAATGACGGGACTAGCGGGAAATGAGCAGTTCTTC.

The chain couples TRBV10-3 to TRBJ1-3, with D perhaps TRBD1 (6 bases). Germline-derived CDR1 and CDR2 are ENHRY and SYGVKD. The CDR3 length is 13 residues. Trimming removed 11 bases from V and 0 bases from J, with 11 bases in between. Written as DNA, the CDR3 is TGTGCCTCACAGGGAAGCTCTGGAAACACCATATATTTT. Translation: CASQGSSGNTIYF.

This sequence joins TRBV5-4 and TRBJ2-3; TRBD2 aligns across 7 bases. Per germline, CDR1 SGHNT and CDR2 YYREEE (reference sequence). V lost 5 bases and J lost 5; bases outside the gene matches: 11. This CDR3 has 15 amino acids. The CDR3 region is CASRSLWGGLDTQYF. The CDR3 bases are TGTGCCAGCAGATCCCTCTGGGGGGGGTTAGATACGCAGTATTTT. Based on the CDR3 plus reference TRBV5-4 and TRBJ2-3, the full variable domain is ETGVTQSPTHLIKTRGQQVTLRCSSQSGHNTVSWYQQALGQGPQFIFQYYREEENGRGNFPPRFSGLQFPNYSSELNVNALELDDSALYLCASRSLWGGLDTQYFGPGTRLTVL.

This sequence joins TRBV10-3 and TRBJ1-6; D may be TRBD1 (5 bases). Trimming removed 0 bases at V and 7 bases at J, with 7 bases between. The CDR3 spans 14 residues. The V gene's germline CDR1 is ENHRY and CDR2 SYGVKD. The CDR3 DNA follows: TGTGCCATCAGTGAGTCGCAGGGAAATTCACCCCTCCACTTT. Protein: CAISESQGNSPLHF.

The gene calls are TRBV10-2 and TRBJ2-7, with 7 positions matching TRBD1. CDR3 length equals 14 residues. With 5 bases clipped from V and 3 bases from J, the junction kept 7 bases outside the gene matches. Germline CDR1 is WSHSY and CDR2 is SAAADI. CDR3 region: CASSLADRDYEQYF. In DNA, the CDR3 is TGCGCCAGCAGTCTTGCCGACAGGGACTACGAGCAGTACTTC.

The rearrangement links TRBV6-5 to TRBJ1-1; 7 bases fit TRBD1. The CDR3 runs 14 residues. The V and J ends lost 7 bases and 2 bases, in that order; junction bases with no gene match: 7. CDR1 is MNHEY, CDR2 SVGAGI, per germline. CDR3 residues: CASNRQGVNTEAFF. The CDR3 nucleotides read TGTGCCAGCAACCGACAGGGTGTAAACACTGAAGCTTTCTTT.

V is TRBV28 and J is TRBJ2-1; D gene unclear. The CDR3 is 11 residues long. CDR1 and CDR2 (germline): MDHEN, SYDVKM. V shed 8 bases and J shed 10 bases, with 12 bases lying between them. CDR3: CASVTPREQFF. The CDR3 coding sequence is TGTGCCAGCGTTACTCCTCGGGAGCAGTTCTTC. The full variable domain, with the rest looked up from reference TRBV28 and TRBJ2-1, is DVKVTQSSRYLVKRTGEKVFLECVQDMDHENMFWYRQDPGLGLRLIYFSYDVKMKEKGDIPEGYSVSREKKERFSLILESASTNQTSMYLCASVTPREQFFGPGTRLTVL.

The rearrangement links TRBV19 to TRBJ1-2; perhaps TRBD1 as D (5 bases). In germline, CDR1 is LNHDA, CDR2 SQIVND (reference sequence). V dropped 3 bases and J dropped 0 bases, with 8 bases sitting between them. The CDR3 consists of 14 residues. The CDR3 nucleotides read TGTGCCAGTAGTATGTCCAGGGCTAACTATGGCTACACCTTC. The encoded protein is CASSMSRANYGYTF.

The rearrangement uses TRBV5-1 and TRBJ2-1, with D hard to call. Germline loops: CDR1 SGHRS, CDR2 YFSETQ. Trimming took 0 bases from V and 7 from J, leaving 14 bases between them. The CDR3 is 15 residues long. The CDR3 loop reads CASSLGQVYSNEQFF. The DNA for the CDR3 is TGCGCCAGCAGCTTGGGGCAGGTTTATAGTAATGAGCAGTTCTTC.

The chain links TRBV7-9 to TRBJ1-6; D remains ambiguous. The CDR3 loop spans 14 amino acids. Per the germline V gene, CDR1 is SEHNR and CDR2 is FQNEAQ (reference sequence). V shed 1 base and J shed 6 bases, with 7 bases lying between them. The CDR3 bases are TGTGCCAGCAGCTTAGGGGGAGTTAATTCACCCCTCCACTTT. Amino acid sequence: CASSLGGVNSPLHF. Filled out from reference TRBV7-9 and TRBJ1-6, the complete variable domain reads DTGVSQNPRHKITKRGQNVTFRCDPISEHNRLYWYRQTLGQGPEFLTYFQNEAQLEKSRLLSDRFSAERPKGSFSTLEIQRTEQGDSAMYLCASSLGGVNSPLHFGNGTRLTVT.

The rearrangement uses TRBV7-2 and TRBJ2-5, with 11 bases lining up with TRBD2. This CDR3 has 18 amino acids. From germline, CDR1 is SGHTA and CDR2 FQGNSA. V gave up 3 bases and J gave up 2 bases; unmatched junction bases: 11. The CDR3 sequence is CASSFQTSGVGGQETQYF. CDR3 in DNA: TGTGCCAGCAGCTTCCAGACTAGCGGGGTCGGGGGGCAAGAGACCCAGTACTTC.

The chain combines TRBV3-1 (or the pseudogene TRBV3-2) with TRBJ1-2; a possible D gene is TRBD1 (5 bases). The CDR3 contains 13 residues. Trimming stripped 6 bases from V and 8 bases from J, with 16 bases between. Germline CDR1 is LGHDT and CDR2 is YNNKEL (reference sequence). The CDR3 DNA is TGTGCCAGCAGTCTGGGTTCAGGGTCGGGCTACACCTTC. Protein: CASSLGSGSGYTF.

This clone was detected only a few times. This chain connects TRBV6-1 to TRBJ2-7; D may be TRBD1 (6 bases). The CDR3 is 14 residues long. The V end was cut by 2 bases, the J end by 2 bases, with 10 bases between. Per germline, CDR1 MNHNS and CDR2 SASEGT. The CDR3 sequence is CASSERDTAYEQYF. For the CDR3, the DNA is TGTGCCAGCAGTGAACGGGACACCGCCTACGAGCAGTACTTC.

The V and J genes are TRBV12-3 or TRBV12-4 and TRBJ2-7, with 10 bases identical to TRBD2. V lost 5 bases to trimming and J lost 4 bases; unmatched junction nucleotides: 2. This CDR3 region has 13 residues. CDR3 loop: CASSPGLAYEQYF. The CDR3 DNA follows: TGTGCCAGCAGTCCGGGACTAGCGTACGAGCAGTACTTC.

The sample holds a few counts of this clone. The gene calls are TRBV18 and TRBJ2-7, with D hard to call. Trimming removed 0 bases from V and 0 bases from J, with 9 bases in between. The CDR3 spans 15 residues. Germline V gene data show CDR1 as KGHSH and CDR2 as LQKENI. The CDR3 DNA sequence: TGTGCCAGCTCACCACCGGCTGCCGCCTCCTACGAGCAGTACTTC. Its translation is CASSPPAAASYEQYF.

The J gene is TRBJ1-2, the V gene TRBV6-5; 7 nucleotides agree with TRBD1. The J segment lost 8 bases and the V segment lost 10 bases, leaving 13 bases of the junction unmatched. This CDR3 region has 13 residues. Germline CDR1 is MNHEY and CDR2 is SVGAGI. The CDR3 coding sequence is TGTGCCACGTCAACGACAGGGAGGCGAGGCTACACCTTC. This sequence encodes CATSTTGRRGYTF.

The J gene is TRBJ1-2, the V gene TRBV6-1, with 8 bases aligning to TRBD1. Germline V gene sequence: CDR1 MNHNS, CDR2 SASEGT. Trimming took 0 bases from V and 6 from J; bases not matched to a gene: 12. CDR3 size: 17 residues. Written as DNA, the CDR3 is TGTGCCAGCAGTGAAGCGTCCAGGGGGCGCGTGAGAGATGGCTACACCTTC. Encoded protein: CASSEASRGRVRDGYTF.

CDR3 region: CASSPSSPEAFF. CDR3 DNA sequence: TGTGCCAGCTCACCAAGCTCACCTGAAGCTTTCTTT. The chain has TRBV18 and TRBJ1-1; D remains ambiguous. V was shortened by 2 bases and J by 6 bases, with 7 bases between the two germline ends. The germline gives CDR1 KGHSH, CDR2 LQKENI. The CDR3 length is 12 residues.

The chain links TRBV20-1 to TRBJ2-5, with D perhaps TRBD2 (6 bases). This CDR3 has 11 residues. In germline, CDR1 is DFQATT, CDR2 SNEGSKA (reference sequence). Deletions cut 7 bases from V and 4 bases from J, with 10 bases between. CDR3 bases: TGCAGTGTTCCGGGACTAGAGACCCAGTACTTC. It is translated as CSVPGLETQYF.

This rearrangement joins TRBV9 to TRBJ2-2, with D possibly TRBD1 on 6 matching bases. The CDR3 runs 15 residues. V lost 3 bases and J 5 bases, leaving 14 bases between the germline ends. Germline assignment: CDR1 SGDLS and CDR2 YYNGEE. In DNA, the CDR3 is TGTGCCAGCAGCGCAAACAGGGTGGGGACCGGGGAGCTGTTTTTT. It specifies CASSANRVGTGELFF.

V and J are TRBV7-9 and TRBJ1-1, with D tentatively TRBD1 (6 bases). The CDR3 is made up of 18 amino acids. V shed 5 bases and J shed 3 bases, with 25 bases lying between them. The V gene's germline CDR1 is SEHNR and CDR2 FQNEAQ (reference sequence). CDR3 nucleotides: TGTGCCAGCAGCGAATTTCCCCCTGGCGGCGCAGGGGACACTGAAGCTTTCTTT. The encoded protein is CASSEFPPGGAGDTEAFF.

This clone was observed a handful of times. The genes are TRBV7-3 and TRBJ1-1; unclear D gene. V was pared by 1 base and J by 7 bases, with 10 bases between. Germline loops: CDR1 SGHTA, CDR2 FQGTGA. The CDR3 spans 13 residues. CDR3 in DNA: TGTGCCAGCAGCTTAAACCTAGCTAATGAAGCTTTCTTT. It encodes CASSLNLANEAFF.

Only a few counts were recorded for this clone. The CDR3 DNA follows: TGTGCCAGCAGCTTAGTGGTAGCAACTAATGAAAAACTGTTTTTT. Translating gives CASSLVVATNEKLFF. This chain links TRBV11-2 with TRBJ1-4; the D is unclear. Germline-derived CDR1 and CDR2 are SGHAT and FQNNGV. Between the trimmed V and J ends, which lost 1 base and 0 bases, there was a span of 6 bases. CDR3 length: 15 amino acids.

J is TRBJ2-1 and V is TRBV18, with 9 nucleotides matching TRBD1. There are 15 residues in the CDR3. Germline-derived CDR1 and CDR2 are KGHSH and LQKENI. The V segment lost 2 bases and the J segment 3 bases; nucleotides outside the gene matches: 2. Here the CDR3 reads CASSPETGGYNEQFF. The CDR3 DNA follows: TGTGCCAGCTCACCAGAGACAGGGGGCTACAATGAGCAGTTCTTC.

V gene TRBV24-1 combines with J gene TRBJ2-1; 8 nucleotides line up with TRBD2. V was pared by 0 bases and J by 4 bases, with 7 bases of the junction left unmatched. This CDR3 has 17 amino acids. Germline V gives CDR1 KGHDR, CDR2 SFDVKD. Written as DNA, the CDR3 is TGTGCCACCAGTGATTTGCAAGCGGGGGCCTCATACAATGAGCAGTTCTTC. It yields the protein CATSDLQAGASYNEQFF.

The chain uses TRBV23-1 and TRBJ1-6; tentatively, D is TRBD1 (6 bases). TRBV23-1 qualifies as an ORF whose function is uncertain. The CDR3 length is 16 residues. The germline V and J ends were trimmed by 5 bases and 9 bases, with 20 bases remaining between them. CDR3 protein: CASSDLSGTGRSPLHF. The CDR3 DNA reads TGCGCCAGCAGTGACCTATCAGGAACAGGGCGTTCACCCCTCCACTTT.

The chain combines TRBV30 with TRBJ1-6, with 7 positions matching TRBD1. Germline CDR1 and CDR2: GTSNPN and SVGIG (reference sequence). V lost 0 bases to trimming and J lost 8 bases; unmatched junction nucleotides: 7. The CDR3 covers 15 residues. The CDR3 here is CAWSVSTGAYSPLHF. The CDR3 DNA is TGTGCCTGGAGTGTCAGTACAGGGGCCTATTCACCCCTCCACTTT.

In nucleotides, the CDR3 is TGTGCCAGCAGTTTATCGACAGGGACCTACGAGCAGTACTTC. Its protein is CASSLSTGTYEQYF. The V and J genes are TRBV27 and TRBJ2-7, with 7 bases aligning to TRBD1. CDR1 is MNHEY and CDR2 is SMNVEV in the germline V gene (reference sequence). V gave up 0 bases and J gave up 2 bases; unmatched junction bases: 1. The CDR3 is 14 residues long.

The genes are TRBV2 and TRBJ2-7, with 7 bases aligning to TRBD1. The CDR3 runs 14 residues. CDR1 is SNHLY and CDR2 is FYNNEI in the germline V gene. Trimming took 4 bases from V and 1 from J; bases not matched to a gene: 4. CDR3 nucleotides: TGTGCCAGCAGTGTGGCAGGGGGTTCCTACGAGCAGTACTTC. This encodes CASSVAGGSYEQYF.

The J gene is TRBJ1-1, the V gene TRBV7-9; D remains ambiguous. Between the trimmed V and J ends, which lost 2 bases and 0 bases, there was a span of 7 bases. CDR1 is SEHNR, CDR2 FQNEAQ, per germline (reference sequence). The CDR3 covers 14 residues. CDR3 residues: CASSLIGVNTEAFF. As DNA, the CDR3 is TGTGCCAGCAGCTTAATCGGTGTGAACACTGAAGCTTTCTTT.